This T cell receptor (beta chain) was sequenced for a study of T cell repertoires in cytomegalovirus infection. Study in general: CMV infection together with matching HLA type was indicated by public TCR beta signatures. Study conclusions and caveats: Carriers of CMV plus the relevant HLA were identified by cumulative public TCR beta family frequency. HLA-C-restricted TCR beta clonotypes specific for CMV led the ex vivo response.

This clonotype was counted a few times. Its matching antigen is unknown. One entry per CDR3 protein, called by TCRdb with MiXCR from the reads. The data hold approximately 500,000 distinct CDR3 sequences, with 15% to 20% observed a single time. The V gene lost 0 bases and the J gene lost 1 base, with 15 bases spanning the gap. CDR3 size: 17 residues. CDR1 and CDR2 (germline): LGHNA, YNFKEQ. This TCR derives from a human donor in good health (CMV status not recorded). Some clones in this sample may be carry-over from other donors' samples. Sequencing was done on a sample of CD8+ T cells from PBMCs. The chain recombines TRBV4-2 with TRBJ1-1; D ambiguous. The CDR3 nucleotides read TGTGCCAGCAGCCAAGAACTAAGAGAGACGCCGAACACTGAAGCTTTCTTT. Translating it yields CASSQELRETPNTEAFF.